The entry below describes one T cell receptor (beta chain). The sample comes from a study of blood T cell repertoires in COVID-19. In the study overall: Samples taken during acute and convalescent COVID-19 were collected in the United States, Italy and Spain.

Trimming pared 1 base from V and 1 base from J, leaving 14 bases between. This CDR3 has 16 residues. CDR1 and CDR2 from the germline V gene are MGHRA and YSYEKL. The table came from immunoSEQ multiplex PCR; TCRdb's copy has only in-frame clones and leaves some out. The sample lists 200,000 to 300,000 clones, around 89% occurring once. The chain joins TRBV4-1 to TRBJ2-7; D ambiguous. The sequencing input was peripheral blood. The source is a woman between 35 and 50 years old with acute or convalescent COVID-19. CDR3 sequence (DNA): TGCGCCAGCAGCCAAGTCCAGGCACGTGGGTCCTACGAGCAGTACGTC. It specifies CASSQVQARGSYEQYV.